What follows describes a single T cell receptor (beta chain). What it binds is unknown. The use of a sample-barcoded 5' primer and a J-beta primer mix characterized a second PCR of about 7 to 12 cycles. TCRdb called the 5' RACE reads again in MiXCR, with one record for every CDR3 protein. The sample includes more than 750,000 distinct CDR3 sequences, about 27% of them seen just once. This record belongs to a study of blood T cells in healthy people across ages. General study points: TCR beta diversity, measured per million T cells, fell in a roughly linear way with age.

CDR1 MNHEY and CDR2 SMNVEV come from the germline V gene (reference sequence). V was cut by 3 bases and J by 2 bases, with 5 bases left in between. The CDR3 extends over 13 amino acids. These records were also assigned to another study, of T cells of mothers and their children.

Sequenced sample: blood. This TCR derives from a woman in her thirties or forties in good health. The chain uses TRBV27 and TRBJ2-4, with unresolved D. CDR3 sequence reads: CASSLAPKNIQYF. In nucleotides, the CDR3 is TGTGCCAGCAGTTTGGCTCCCAAAAACATTCAGTACTTC.